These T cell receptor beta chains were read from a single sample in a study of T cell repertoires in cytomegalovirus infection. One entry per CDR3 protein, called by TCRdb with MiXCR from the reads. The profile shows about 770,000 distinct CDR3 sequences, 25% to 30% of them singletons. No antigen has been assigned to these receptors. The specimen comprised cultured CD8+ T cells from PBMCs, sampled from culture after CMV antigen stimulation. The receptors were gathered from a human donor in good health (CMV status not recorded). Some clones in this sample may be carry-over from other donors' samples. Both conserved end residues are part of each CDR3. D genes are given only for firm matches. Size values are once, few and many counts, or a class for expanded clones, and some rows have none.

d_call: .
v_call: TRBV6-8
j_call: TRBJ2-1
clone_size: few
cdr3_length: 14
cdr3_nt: TGTGCCAGCAGAACCCAATATCCTTACAATGAGCAGTTCTTC
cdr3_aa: CASRTQYPYNEQFF

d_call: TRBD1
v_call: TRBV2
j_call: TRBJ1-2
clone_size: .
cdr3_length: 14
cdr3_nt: TGTGCCAGCAGCCCGACAGGGGGTGCCCCTCGCTACACCTTC
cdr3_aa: CASSPTGGAPRYTF

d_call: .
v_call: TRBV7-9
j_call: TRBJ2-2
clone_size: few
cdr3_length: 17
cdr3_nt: TGTGCCAGCAGCTTAGCTTCCGCGGCCCCGAACACCGGGGAGCTGTTTTTT
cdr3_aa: CASSLASAAPNTGELFF

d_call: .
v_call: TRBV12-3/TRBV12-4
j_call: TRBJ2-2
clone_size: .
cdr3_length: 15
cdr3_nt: TGTGCCAGCAGTTCCTTGGGACATTTCACCGGGGAGCTGTTTTTT
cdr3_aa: CASSSLGHFTGELFF

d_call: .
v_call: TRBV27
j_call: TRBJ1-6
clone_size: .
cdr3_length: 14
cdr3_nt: TGTGCCAGCAGTTCACTGGGAAGTGATTCACCCCTCCACTTT
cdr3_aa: CASSSLGSDSPLHF

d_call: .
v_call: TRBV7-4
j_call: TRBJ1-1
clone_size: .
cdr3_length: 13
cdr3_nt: TGTGCCAGCAGCTTGAAGGGGGACACTGAAGCTTTCTTT
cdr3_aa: CASSLKGDTEAFF

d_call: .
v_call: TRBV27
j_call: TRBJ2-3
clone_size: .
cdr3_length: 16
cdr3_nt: TGTGCCAGCAGTTTCCTCGGGGGTACTAGCACAGATACGCAGTATTTT
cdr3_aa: CASSFLGGTSTDTQYF

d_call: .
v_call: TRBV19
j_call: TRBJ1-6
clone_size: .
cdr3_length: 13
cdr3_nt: TGTGCCACCCGGGACTTGGGGAATTCACCCCTCCACTTT
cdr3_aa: CATRDLGNSPLHF

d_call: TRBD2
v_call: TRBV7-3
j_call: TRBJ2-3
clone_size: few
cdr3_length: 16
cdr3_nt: TGTGCCAGCAGCTTATTAGCGGGGGGAAACACAGATACGCAGTATTTT
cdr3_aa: CASSLLAGGNTDTQYF

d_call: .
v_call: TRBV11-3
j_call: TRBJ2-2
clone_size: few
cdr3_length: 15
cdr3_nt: TGTGCCAGCAGCTCCGACGGGGGAGGCGCCGGGGAGCTGTTTTTT
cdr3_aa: CASSSDGGGAGELFF